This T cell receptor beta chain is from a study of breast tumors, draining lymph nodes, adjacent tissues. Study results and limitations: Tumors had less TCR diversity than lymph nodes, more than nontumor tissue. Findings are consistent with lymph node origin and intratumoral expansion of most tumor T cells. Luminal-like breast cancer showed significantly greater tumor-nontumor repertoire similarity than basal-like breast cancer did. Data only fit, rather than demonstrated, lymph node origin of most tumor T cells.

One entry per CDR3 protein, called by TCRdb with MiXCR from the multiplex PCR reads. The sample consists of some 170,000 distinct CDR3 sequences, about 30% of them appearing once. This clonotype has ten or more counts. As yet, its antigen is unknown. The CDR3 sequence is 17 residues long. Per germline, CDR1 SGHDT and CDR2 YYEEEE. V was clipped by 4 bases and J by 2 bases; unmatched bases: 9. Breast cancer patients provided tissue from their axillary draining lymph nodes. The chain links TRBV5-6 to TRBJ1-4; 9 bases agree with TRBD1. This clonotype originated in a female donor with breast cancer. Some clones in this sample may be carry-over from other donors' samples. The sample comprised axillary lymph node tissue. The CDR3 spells CASSPAYRGRTNEKLFF. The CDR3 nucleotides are TGTGCCAGCAGCCCGGCCTACAGGGGGCGTACTAATGAAAAACTGTTTTTT.